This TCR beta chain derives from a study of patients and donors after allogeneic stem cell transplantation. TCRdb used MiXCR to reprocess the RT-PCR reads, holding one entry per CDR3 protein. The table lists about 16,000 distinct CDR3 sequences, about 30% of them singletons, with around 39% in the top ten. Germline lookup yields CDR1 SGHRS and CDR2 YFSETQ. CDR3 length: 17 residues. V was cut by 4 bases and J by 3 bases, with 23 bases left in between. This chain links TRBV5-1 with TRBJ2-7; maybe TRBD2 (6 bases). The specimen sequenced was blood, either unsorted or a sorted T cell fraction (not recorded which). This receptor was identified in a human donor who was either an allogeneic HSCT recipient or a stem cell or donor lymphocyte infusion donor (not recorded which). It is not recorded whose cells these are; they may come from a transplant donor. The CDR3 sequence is CASSQGGAPTYFYEQYF. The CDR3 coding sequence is TGCGCCAGCAGCCAGGGCGGGGCCCCTACTTATTTCTACGAGCAGTACTTC.